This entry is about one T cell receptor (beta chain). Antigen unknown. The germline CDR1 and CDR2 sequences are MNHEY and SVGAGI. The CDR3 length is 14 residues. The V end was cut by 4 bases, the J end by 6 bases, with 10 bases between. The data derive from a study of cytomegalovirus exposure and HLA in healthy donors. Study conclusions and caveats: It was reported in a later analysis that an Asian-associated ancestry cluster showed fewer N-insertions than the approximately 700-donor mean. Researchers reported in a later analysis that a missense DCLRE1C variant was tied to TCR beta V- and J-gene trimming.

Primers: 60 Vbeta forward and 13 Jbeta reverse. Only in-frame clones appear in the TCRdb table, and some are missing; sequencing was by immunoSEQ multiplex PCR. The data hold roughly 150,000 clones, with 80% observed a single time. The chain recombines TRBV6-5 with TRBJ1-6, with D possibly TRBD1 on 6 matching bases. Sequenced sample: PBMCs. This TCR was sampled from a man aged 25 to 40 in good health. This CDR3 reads CASSSGQTNSPLHF. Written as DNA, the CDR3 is TGTGCCAGCAGTTCGGGACAAACTAATTCACCCCTCCACTTT.